This T cell receptor (beta chain) was documented in a study of T-cell memory formation after mild COVID-19. The study's findings and limits: The CD4+ clones that contracted clustered mainly within CM and EM, and the CD8+ clones concentrated in EMRA.

V dropped 5 bases and J dropped 0 bases, with 2 bases sitting between them. Germline-derived CDR1 and CDR2 are SGHVS and FQNEAQ. The CDR3 sequence is 12 residues long. The TCR alpha and TCR beta cDNA libraries, bearing sample barcodes and UMIs, were generated by 5'RACE using constant-segment primers. Each CDR3 protein is one row after TCRdb ran MiXCR on the 5' RACE reads. The table shows 140,000 to 150,000 distinct CDR3 sequences, with under 30% occurring only once. In the case of this clonotype: What it binds is unknown.

This clonotype was obtained from an adult woman who had mild COVID-19 (a few samples of this study predate the infection). Cell type and time point are not known. Input material: PBMCs or a T cell subset sorted from them (not recorded which). The chain joins TRBV7-8 to TRBJ1-5; the D is unclear. CDR3 residues: CASSLSNQPQHF. The CDR3 bases are TGTGCCAGCAGCCTTAGCAATCAGCCCCAGCATTTT.